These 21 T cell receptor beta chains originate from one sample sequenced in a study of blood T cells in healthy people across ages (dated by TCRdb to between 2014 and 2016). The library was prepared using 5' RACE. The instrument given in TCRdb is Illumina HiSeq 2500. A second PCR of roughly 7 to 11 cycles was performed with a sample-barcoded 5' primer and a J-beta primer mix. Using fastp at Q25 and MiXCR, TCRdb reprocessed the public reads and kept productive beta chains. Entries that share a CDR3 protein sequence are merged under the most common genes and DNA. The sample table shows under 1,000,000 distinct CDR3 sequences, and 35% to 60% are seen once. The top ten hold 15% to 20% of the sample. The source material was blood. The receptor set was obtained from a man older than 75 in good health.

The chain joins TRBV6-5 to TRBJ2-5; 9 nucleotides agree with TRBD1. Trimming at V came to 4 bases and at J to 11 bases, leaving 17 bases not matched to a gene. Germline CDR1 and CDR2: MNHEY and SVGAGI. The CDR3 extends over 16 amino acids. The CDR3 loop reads CASSWTTGGIGVEQYF. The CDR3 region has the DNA TGTGCCAGCAGTTGGACGACAGGGGGGATAGGGGTTGAGCAGTACTTC.

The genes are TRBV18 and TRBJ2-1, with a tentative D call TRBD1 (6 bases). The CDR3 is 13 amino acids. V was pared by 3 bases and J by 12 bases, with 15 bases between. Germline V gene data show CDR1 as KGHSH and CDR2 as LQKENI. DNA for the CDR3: TGTGCCAGCTCACCCCTTGACGGACAGACGCAGTTCTTC. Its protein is CASSPLDGQTQFF.

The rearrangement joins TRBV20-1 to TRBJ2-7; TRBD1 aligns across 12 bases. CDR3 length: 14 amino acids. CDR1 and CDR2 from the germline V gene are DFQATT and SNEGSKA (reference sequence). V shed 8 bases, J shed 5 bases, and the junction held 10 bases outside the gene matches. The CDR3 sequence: CSLPGQGAHHEQYF. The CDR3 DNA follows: TGCAGTCTCCCGGGACAGGGGGCGCACCACGAGCAGTACTTC.

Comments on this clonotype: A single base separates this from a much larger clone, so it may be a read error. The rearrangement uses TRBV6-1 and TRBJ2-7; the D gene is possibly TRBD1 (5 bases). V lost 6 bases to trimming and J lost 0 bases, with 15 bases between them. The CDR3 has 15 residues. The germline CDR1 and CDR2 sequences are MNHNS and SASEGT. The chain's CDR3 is CASRGRVLGSYEQYF. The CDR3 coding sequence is TGTGCCAGCAGGGGGCGAGTCCTCGGCTCCTACGAGCAGTACTTC.

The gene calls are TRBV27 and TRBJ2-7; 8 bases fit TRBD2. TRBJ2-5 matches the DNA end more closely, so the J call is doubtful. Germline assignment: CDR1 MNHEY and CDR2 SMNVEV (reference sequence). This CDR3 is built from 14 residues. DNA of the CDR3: TGTGCCAGTCCCGGACTAGCATCTCACGGGACCCAGTACTTC. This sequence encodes CASPGLASHGTQYF.

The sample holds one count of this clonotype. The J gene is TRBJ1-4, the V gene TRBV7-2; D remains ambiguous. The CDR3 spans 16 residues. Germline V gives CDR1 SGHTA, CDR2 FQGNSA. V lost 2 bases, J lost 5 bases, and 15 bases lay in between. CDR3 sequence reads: CASSLYANRRNEKLFF. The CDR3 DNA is TGTGCCAGCAGCTTATATGCAAACCGCCGAAATGAAAAACTGTTTTTT.

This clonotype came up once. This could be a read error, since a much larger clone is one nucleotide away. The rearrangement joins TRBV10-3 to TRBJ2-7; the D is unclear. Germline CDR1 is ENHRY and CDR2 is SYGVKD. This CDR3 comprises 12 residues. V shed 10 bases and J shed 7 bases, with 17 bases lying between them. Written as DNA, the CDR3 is TGTGCCAGCGGACCGGTGGTGGATGAGCAGTACTTC. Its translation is CASGPVVDEQYF.

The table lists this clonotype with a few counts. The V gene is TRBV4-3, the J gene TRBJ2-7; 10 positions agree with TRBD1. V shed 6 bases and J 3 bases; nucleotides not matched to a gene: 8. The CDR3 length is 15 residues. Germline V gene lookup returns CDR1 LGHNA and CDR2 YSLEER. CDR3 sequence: CASSHRTGGIYEQYF. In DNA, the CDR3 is TGCGCCAGCAGTCATCGGACAGGGGGAATCTACGAGCAGTACTTC.

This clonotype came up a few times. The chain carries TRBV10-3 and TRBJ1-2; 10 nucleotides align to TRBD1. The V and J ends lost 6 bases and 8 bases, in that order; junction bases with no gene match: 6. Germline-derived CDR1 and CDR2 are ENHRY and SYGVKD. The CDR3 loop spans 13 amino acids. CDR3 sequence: CAIRTGTGEGYTF. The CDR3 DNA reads TGTGCCATCAGAACCGGGACAGGGGAGGGCTACACCTTC.

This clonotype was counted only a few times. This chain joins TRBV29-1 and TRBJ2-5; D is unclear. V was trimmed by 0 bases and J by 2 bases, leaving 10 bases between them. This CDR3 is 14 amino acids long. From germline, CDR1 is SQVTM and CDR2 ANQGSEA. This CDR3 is CSVEDGYNQETQYF. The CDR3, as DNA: TGCAGCGTTGAAGATGGGTACAATCAAGAGACCCAGTACTTC. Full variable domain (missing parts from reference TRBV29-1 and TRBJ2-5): SAVISQKPSRDICQRGTSLTIQCQVDSQVTMMFWYRQQPGQSLTLIATANQGSEATYESGFVIDKFPISRPNLTFSTLTVSNMSPEDSSIYLCSVEDGYNQETQYFGPGTRLLVL.

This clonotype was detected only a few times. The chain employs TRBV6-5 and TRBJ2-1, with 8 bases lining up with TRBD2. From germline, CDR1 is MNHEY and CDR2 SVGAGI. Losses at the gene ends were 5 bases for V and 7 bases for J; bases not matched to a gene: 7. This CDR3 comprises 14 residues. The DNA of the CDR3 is TGTGCCAGCAGTAAAACTAGCGGAGTGAATGAGCAGTTCTTC. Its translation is CASSKTSGVNEQFF.

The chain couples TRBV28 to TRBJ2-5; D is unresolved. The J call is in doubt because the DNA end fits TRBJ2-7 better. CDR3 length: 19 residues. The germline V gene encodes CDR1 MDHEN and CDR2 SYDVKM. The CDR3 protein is CASSFLARTAARRAHEQYF. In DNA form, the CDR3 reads TGTGCCAGCAGTTTTCTCGCCCGTACTGCGGCTAGAAGGGCCCACGAGCAGTACTTC.

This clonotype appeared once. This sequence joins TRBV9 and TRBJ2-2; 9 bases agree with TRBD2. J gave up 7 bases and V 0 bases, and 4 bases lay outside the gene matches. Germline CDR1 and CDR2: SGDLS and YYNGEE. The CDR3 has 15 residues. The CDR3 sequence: CASSVVAGAVGELFF. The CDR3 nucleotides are TGTGCCAGCAGCGTAGTAGCGGGAGCGGTCGGGGAGCTGTTTTTT. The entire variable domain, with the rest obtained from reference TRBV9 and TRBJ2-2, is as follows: DSGVTQTPKHLITATGQRVTLRCSPRSGDLSVYWYQQSLDQGLQFLIQYYNGEERAKGNILERFSAQQFPDLHSELNLSSLELGDSALYFCASSVVAGAVGELFFGEGSRLTVL.

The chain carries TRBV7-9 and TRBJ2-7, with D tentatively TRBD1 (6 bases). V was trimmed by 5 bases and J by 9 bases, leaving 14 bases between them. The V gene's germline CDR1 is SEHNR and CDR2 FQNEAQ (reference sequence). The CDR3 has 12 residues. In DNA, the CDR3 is TGTGCCAGCAGCCTGGGGGCTGAGGTGCAGTACTTC. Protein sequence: CASSLGAEVQYF.

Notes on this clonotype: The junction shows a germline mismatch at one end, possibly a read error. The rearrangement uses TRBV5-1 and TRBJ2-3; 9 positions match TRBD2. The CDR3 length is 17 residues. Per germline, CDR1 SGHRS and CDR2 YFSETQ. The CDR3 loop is CANSLVASGTFTDTQYF. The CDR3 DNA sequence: TGCGCCAACAGCTTGGTAGCTAGCGGGACCTTCACAGATACGCAGTATTTT.

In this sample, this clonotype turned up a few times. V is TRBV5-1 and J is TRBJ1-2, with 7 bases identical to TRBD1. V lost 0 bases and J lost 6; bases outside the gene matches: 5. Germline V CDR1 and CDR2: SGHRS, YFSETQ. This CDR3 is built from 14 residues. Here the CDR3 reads CASSLETGKDGYTF. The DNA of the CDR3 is TGCGCCAGCAGCTTGGAGACAGGGAAAGATGGCTACACCTTC.

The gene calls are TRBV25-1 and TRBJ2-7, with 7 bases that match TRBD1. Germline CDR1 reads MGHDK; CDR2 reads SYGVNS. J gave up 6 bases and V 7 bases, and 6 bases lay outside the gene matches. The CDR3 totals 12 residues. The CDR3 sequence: CASTEGASEQYF. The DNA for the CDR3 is TGTGCCAGCACTGAGGGGGCGAGCGAGCAGTACTTC.

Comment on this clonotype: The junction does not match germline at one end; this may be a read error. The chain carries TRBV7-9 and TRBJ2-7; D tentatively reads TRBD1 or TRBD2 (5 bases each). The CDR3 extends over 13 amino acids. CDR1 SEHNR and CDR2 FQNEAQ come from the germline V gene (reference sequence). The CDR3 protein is CASSVAPDGAQYF. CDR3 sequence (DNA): TGTGCCAGCAGCGTAGCTCCCGACGGGGCCCAGTACTTC.

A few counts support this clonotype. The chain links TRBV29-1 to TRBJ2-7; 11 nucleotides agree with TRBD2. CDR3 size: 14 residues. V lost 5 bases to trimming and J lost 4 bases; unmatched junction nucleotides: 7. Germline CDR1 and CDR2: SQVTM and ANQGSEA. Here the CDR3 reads CSVTKGLAEYEQYF. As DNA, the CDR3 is TGCAGCGTTACCAAGGGACTAGCGGAATACGAGCAGTACTTC.

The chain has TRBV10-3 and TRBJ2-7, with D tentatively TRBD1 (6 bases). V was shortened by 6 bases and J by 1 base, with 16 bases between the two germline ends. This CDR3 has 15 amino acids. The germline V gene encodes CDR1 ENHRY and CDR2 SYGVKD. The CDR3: CAISLGTRGSYEQYF. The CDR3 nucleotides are TGTGCCATCAGCCTCGGGACAAGGGGATCCTACGAGCAGTACTTC.

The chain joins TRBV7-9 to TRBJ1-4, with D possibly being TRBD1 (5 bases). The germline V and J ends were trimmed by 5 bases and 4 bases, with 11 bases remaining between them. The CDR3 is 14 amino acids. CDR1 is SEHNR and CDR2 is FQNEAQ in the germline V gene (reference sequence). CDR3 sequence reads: CASSRGNYNEKLFF. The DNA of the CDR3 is TGTGCCAGCAGCCGGGGGAACTATAATGAAAAACTGTTTTTT.